The rows below give T cell receptor beta chains drawn from one sample of a study of blood T cell repertoires in COVID-19. Measured with immunoSEQ multiplex PCR; TCRdb has only the in-frame clones, and not every one. Here the sample spans roughly 160,000 clones, roughly 84% being singletons. The material sequenced was PBMCs or T cells enriched from blood (not recorded which). These receptors were taken from a woman in her fifties or sixties who had recovered from COVID-19. The CDR3 runs from the conserved cysteine through the conserved F or W. Not every row has a clone size; where given, it reads once, few, many or a size class.

V,size,CDR3
TRBV21-1,-,CASSIRASGSGDNEQFF
TRBV2,-,CANGLREGGELFF
TRBV19,-,CASKGLADYEQYF
TRBV6-6,-,CASSYPSDYNYGYTF
TRBV3-1/TRBV3-2,once,CASSQAGATTDTQYF
TRBV3-1/TRBV3-2,-,CASSPPGSRYTEAFF
TRBV10-3,-,CAIRSNRNNSPLHF
TRBV5-1,-,CASSLGVQYGGDTQYF
TRBV9,-,CASSVLGEQGNIQYF
TRBV20-1,-,CSASLVNEQFF
TRBV11-2,few,CASSLGQQETQYF
TRBV13,-,CASSVTARSYEQYF
TRBV25-1,many,CASSELRDTGELFF
TRBV7-9,-,CASRAGKQETQYF
TRBV11-2,-,CASSPTSTGYGYTF
TRBV7-6,-,CASSVAGLARETGELFF
TRBV12-3/TRBV12-4,-,CASSPQTDQPQHF
TRBV12-5,-,CASGTGLAGYNEQFF
TRBV5-8,-,CASSSPLTLSSGANVLTF
TRBV7-2,-,CASSLASGPRGETQYF
TRBV6-5,-,CASSGTVNSNQPQHF
TRBV27,-,CASSLWAVLAGDTDTQYF
TRBV7-9,-,CASSPSYSGNTDTQYF
TRBV19,-,CASSILREEDTQYF
TRBV4-1,-,CASSQDRGPDQPQHF
TRBV7-2,-,CASSPNEVPGELFF
TRBV5-1,-,CASSLGGQGSYEQYF
TRBV7-9,-,CASSLPTGPTDTQYF
TRBV6-5,-,CASSYSFTRGYEQYF
TRBV3-1/TRBV3-2,-,CASSQGSPSGTNTGELFF
TRBV27,once,CASSLSSGRAGYTF